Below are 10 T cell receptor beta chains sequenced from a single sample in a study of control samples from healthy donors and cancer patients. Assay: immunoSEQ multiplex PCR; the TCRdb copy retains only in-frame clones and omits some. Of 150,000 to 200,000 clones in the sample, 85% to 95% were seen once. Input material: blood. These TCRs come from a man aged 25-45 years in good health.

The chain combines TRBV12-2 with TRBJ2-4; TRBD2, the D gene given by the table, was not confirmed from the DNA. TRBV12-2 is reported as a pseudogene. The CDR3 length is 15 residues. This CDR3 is CASRPRGKDKNIQYF. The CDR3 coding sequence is TGTGCAAGTCGTCCCCGGGGGAAAGACAAAAACATTCAGTACTTC.

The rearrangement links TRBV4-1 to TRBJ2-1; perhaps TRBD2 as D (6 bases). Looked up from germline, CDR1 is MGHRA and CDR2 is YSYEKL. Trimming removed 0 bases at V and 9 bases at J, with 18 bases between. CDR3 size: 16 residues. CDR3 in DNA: TGCGCCAGCAGCCAAGAAGGCGGGAATTTGGGGATTGAGCAGTTCTTC. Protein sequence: CASSQEGGNLGIEQFF.

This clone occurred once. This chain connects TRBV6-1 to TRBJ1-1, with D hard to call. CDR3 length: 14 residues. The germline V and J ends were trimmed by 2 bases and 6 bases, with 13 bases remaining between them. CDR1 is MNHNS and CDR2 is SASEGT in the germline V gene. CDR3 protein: CASSEYMVVAEAFF. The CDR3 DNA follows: TGTGCCAGCAGTGAATATATGGTGGTTGCTGAAGCTTTCTTT.

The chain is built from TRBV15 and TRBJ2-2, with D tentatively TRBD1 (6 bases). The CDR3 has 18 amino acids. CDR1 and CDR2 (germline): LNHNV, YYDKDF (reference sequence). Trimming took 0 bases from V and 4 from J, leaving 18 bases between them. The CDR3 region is CATSRDRLGAGVTGELFF. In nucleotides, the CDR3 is TGTGCCACCAGCAGAGATCGCCTTGGGGCAGGGGTCACCGGGGAGCTGTTTTTT.

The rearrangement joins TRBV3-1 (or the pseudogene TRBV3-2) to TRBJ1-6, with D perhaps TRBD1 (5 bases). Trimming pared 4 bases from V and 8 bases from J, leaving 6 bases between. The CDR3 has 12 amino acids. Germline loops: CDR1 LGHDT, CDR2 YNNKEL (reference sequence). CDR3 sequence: CASSLRDSPLHF. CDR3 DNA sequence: TGTGCCAGCAGCCTCAGGGATTCACCCCTCCACTTT.

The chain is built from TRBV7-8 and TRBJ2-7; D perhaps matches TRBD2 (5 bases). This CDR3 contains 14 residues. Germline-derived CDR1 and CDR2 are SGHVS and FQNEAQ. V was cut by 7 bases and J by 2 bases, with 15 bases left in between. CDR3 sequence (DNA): TGTGCCAGCAAAGCGGACTTCTACCCCTACGAGCAGTACTTC. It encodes CASKADFYPYEQYF.

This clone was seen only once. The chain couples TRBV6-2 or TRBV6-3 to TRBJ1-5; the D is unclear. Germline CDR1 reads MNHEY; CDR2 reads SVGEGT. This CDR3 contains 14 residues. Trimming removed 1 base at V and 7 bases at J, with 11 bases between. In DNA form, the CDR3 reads TGTGCCAGCAGTTACTTCCGGGATAAACAGCCCCAGCATTTT. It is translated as CASSYFRDKQPQHF.

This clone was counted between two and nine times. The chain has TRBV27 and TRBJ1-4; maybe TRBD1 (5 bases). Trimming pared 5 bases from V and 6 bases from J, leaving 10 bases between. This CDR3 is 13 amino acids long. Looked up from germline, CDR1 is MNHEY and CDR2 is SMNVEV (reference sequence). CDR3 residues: CASSVQVYEKLFF. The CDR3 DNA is TGTGCCAGCAGTGTACAGGTCTATGAAAAACTGTTTTTT.

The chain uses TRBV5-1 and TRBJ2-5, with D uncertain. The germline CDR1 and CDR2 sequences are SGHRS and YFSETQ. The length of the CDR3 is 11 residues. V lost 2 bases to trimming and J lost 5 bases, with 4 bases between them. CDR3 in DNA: TGCGCCAGCAGCTTCACCGAGACCCAGTACTTC. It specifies CASSFTETQYF.

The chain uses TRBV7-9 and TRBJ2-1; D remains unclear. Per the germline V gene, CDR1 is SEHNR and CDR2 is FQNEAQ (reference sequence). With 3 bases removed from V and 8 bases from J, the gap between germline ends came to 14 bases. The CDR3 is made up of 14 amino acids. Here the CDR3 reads CASSFADSYDEQFF. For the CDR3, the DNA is TGTGCCAGCAGCTTCGCCGACTCTTACGATGAGCAGTTCTTC.